This TCR beta chain is from a study of shared clonotypes between healthy human individuals. Using immunoSEQ multiplex PCR, the repertoire was profiled, and TCRdb retains in-frame clones only, with some absent. The data contain approximately 2,300,000 clones, around 90% of them singletons. Germline CDR1 SGHRS, CDR2 YFSETQ. With V trimmed by 3 bases and J by 1 base, 8 bases remained unmatched. This CDR3 has 16 residues. The specimen was naive CD4+ T cells from PBMCs. Described subset: CD45RA+ positively selected. The chain joins TRBV5-1 to TRBJ2-5; TRBD2 matches 8 bases. The clonotype originates from a man younger than 35 in good health. Some clones in this sample may be carry-over from other donors' samples. The CDR3 bases are TGCGCCAGCAGCTGGGGGACCGCGGGGGGCCAAGAGACCCAGTACTTC. Protein: CASSWGTAGGQETQYF.